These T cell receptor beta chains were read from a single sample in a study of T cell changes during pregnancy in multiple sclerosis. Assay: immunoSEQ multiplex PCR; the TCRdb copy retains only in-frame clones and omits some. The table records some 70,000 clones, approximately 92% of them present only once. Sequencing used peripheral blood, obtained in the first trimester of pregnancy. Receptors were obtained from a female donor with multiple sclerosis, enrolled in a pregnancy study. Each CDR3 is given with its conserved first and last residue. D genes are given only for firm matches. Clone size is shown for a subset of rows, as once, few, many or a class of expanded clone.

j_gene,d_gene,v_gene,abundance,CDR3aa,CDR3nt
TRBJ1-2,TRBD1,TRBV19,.,CASRSTGGWFGYTF,TGTGCCAGTAGATCGACAGGGGGCTGGTTTGGCTACACCTTC
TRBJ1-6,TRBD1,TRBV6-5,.,CASSYRGQGISPLHF,TGTGCCAGCAGTTACCGGGGACAGGGGATTTCACCCCTCCACTTT
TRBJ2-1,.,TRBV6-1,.,CASSLGTSYNEQFF,TGTGCCAGCAGCCTTGGGACTTCCTACAATGAGCAGTTCTTC
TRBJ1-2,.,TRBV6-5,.,CAARDFNYGYTF,TGTGCCGCGAGGGACTTTAACTATGGCTACACCTTC
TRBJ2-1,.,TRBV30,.,CAWSGVGEPFF,TGTGCCTGGAGTGGGGTCGGGGAACCGTTCTTC
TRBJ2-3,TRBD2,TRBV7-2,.,CASSSGLAGGYDTQYF,TGTGCCAGCAGCTCGGGACTAGCGGGAGGCTACGATACGCAGTATTTT
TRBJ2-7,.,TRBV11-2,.,CASSFTRTADGQYF,TGTGCCAGCAGCTTTACAAGGACAGCCGACGGGCAGTACTTC
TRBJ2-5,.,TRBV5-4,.,CASSLSAVQETQYF,TGTGCCAGCAGCTTGTCAGCGGTTCAAGAGACCCAGTACTTC
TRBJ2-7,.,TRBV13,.,CASALRGSYEQYF,TGTGCCAGCGCTCTAAGGGGCAGCTACGAGCAGTACTTC
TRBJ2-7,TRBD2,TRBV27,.,CASSTSGRGYEQYF,TGTGCCAGCAGTACTAGCGGGAGAGGCTACGAGCAGTACTTC
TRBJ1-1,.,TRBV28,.,CASTQATEAFF,TGTGCCAGCACCCAGGCCACTGAAGCTTTCTTT
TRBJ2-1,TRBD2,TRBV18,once,CASSFSAGGLDEQFF,TGTGCCAGCTCATTCTCAGCGGGGGGGCTAGATGAGCAGTTCTTC
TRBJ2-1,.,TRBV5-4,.,CASSFRGRVYNEQFF,TGTGCCAGCAGCTTTAGGGGGAGAGTATACAATGAGCAGTTCTTC
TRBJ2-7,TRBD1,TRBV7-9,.,CASSRDRGRGGYEQYF,TGTGCCAGCAGCCGGGACAGGGGGCGCGGGGGCTACGAGCAGTACTTC
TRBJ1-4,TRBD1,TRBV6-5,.,CASSYTWTGSSEKLFF,TGTGCCAGCAGTTATACCTGGACAGGGTCTTCTGAAAAACTGTTTTTT
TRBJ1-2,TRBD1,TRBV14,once,CASSLLVQGEGYTF,TGTGCCAGCAGCCTACTAGTTCAGGGGGAAGGCTACACCTTC
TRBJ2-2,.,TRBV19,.,CASSIPIFRANTGELFF,TGTGCCAGTAGTATACCCATCTTCAGGGCGAACACCGGGGAGCTGTTTTTT
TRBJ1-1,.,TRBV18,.,CASSPMAVMNTEAFF,TGTGCCAGCTCACCCATGGCGGTCATGAACACTGAAGCTTTCTTT
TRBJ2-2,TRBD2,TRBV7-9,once,CASSLDRAGVNTGELFF,TGTGCCAGCAGCTTAGATCGGGCGGGGGTGAACACCGGGGAGCTGTTTTTT
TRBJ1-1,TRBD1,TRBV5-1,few,CASSGRQGNTEAFF,TGCGCCAGCAGCGGAAGACAGGGAAACACTGAAGCTTTCTTT
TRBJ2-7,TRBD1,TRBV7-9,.,CASSYIGQGVYEQYF,TGTGCCAGCAGTTACATCGGACAGGGTGTTTACGAGCAGTACTTC
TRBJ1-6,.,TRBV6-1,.,CASSVPDSPLHF,TGTGCCAGCAGTGTTCCGGATTCACCCCTCCACTTT
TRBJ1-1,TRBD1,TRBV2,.,CASIWDRGRDAEAFF,TGTGCCAGCATCTGGGACAGGGGTAGGGATGCTGAAGCTTTCTTT
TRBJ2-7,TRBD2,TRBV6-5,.,CASSWGGLASRVEYF,TGTGCCAGCAGTTGGGGTGGACTAGCTTCGCGGGTGGAGTACTTC
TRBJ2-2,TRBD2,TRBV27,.,CASGTRPNTGELFF,TGTGCCAGCGGGACTAGGCCGAACACCGGGGAGCTGTTTTTT
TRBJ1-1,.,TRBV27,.,CASSLDKGWATEAFF,TGTGCCAGCAGTTTAGATAAGGGGTGGGCCACTGAAGCTTTCTTT
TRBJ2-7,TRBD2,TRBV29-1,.,CSVGGAGLREQYF,TGCAGCGTCGGGGGGGCAGGGCTGCGCGAGCAGTACTTC
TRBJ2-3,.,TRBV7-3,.,CASSLASRGRGADTQYF,TGTGCCAGCAGCTTAGCCAGTAGGGGGCGCGGGGCAGATACGCAGTATTTT
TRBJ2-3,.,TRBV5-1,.,CASSLDGGGTDTQYF,TGCGCCAGCAGCTTGGATGGGGGCGGCACAGATACGCAGTATTTT
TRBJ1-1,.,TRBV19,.,CASSRLNTEAFF,TGTGCCAGTAGTCGGTTGAACACTGAAGCTTTCTTT
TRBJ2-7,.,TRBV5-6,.,CASSCGAGDPKAYEQYF,TGTGCCAGCAGTTGTGGGGCTGGGGATCCCAAAGCCTACGAGCAGTACTTC
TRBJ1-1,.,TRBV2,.,CASSLLYTEAFF,TGTGCCAGCAGTCTACTCTACACTGAAGCTTTCTTT
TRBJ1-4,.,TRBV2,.,CASRVEQGFRSEKLFF,TGTGCCAGCAGAGTCGAACAGGGTTTTCGGAGTGAAAAACTGTTTTTT